These T cell receptor beta chains were read from a single sample in a study of cytomegalovirus exposure and HLA in healthy donors. Clones were sequenced by immunoSEQ multiplex PCR, and TCRdb holds only the in-frame ones, with some missing. The repertoire holds 120,000 to 150,000 clones, with 73% as singletons. Source material: PBMCs. Receptors were obtained from a middle-aged woman in good health and CMV-seronegative. The CDR3 runs from the conserved cysteine through the conserved F or W. D genes are given only for firm matches. Size values are once, few and many counts, or a class for expanded clones, and some rows have none.

v_call	j_call	d_call	clone_size	cdr3_nt	cdr3_aa
TRBV9	TRBJ2-3	TRBD2	.	TGTGCCAGCAGCGTAACTCAAGCGGGGGGATCAGATACGCAGTATTTT	CASSVTQAGGSDTQYF
TRBV7-9	TRBJ2-1	.	.	TGTGCCAGCAGAGGGACAAGGAGCTCCTACAATGAGCAGTTCTTC	CASRGTRSSYNEQFF
TRBV9	TRBJ2-1	TRBD1	.	TGTGCCAGCAGCGGCAGACAGGGGCCGTTCCGCAATGAGCAGTTCTTC	CASSGRQGPFRNEQFF
TRBV5-8	TRBJ2-2	TRBD1	.	TGTGCCAGCACGATGGGACAGACGAACACCGGGGAGCTGTTTTTT	CASTMGQTNTGELFF
TRBV6-1	TRBJ1-2	TRBD1	.	TGTGCCAGCAGTGACGGGACAGGGAGTGGCTACACCTTC	CASSDGTGSGYTF
TRBV7-6	TRBJ2-2	.	.	TGTGCCAGCAGCTTAGCTCAGGGTGACACCGGGGAGCTGTTTTTT	CASSLAQGDTGELFF
TRBV19	TRBJ1-2	.	once	TGTGCCAGTAGTATCCCACAGGGCTATGGCTACACCTTC	CASSIPQGYGYTF
TRBV29-1	TRBJ1-5	.	.	TGCAGCGGGGGGGGGCAGGGTGGAGGTCAGCCCCAGCATTTT	CSGGGQGGGQPQHF
TRBV9	TRBJ2-7	.	once	TGTGCCAGCAGCGTGGGGCAGGGGGGTTACGAGCAGTACTTC	CASSVGQGGYEQYF
TRBV5-4	TRBJ2-2	TRBD2	.	TGTGCCAGCAGCTTGGAGGCTAGCGGGGGGTCCGGGGAGCTGTTTTTT	CASSLEASGGSGELFF
TRBV28	TRBJ2-1	.	.	TGTGCCAGCAGTTTACCGAGGGACATTTCTGGCAATGAGCAGTTCTTC	CASSLPRDISGNEQFF
TRBV5-4	TRBJ2-3	TRBD2	.	TGTGCCAGCATCAAGCGGGGGGAAACAGATACGCAGTATTTT	CASIKRGETDTQYF
TRBV27	TRBJ1-6	TRBD1	.	TGTGCCAGCAGTAGTGACAGGGGGCTTTTTTCACCCCTCCACTTT	CASSSDRGLFSPLHF
TRBV5-1	TRBJ2-1	.	.	TGCGCCAGCAGCTTGGGGGACAATTACAATGAGCAGTTCTTC	CASSLGDNYNEQFF
TRBV7-9	TRBJ2-2	.	.	TGTGCCAGCAGCTCCTTTCAGCGGCTCGCGAACACCGGGGAGCTGTTTTTT	CASSSFQRLANTGELFF
TRBV10-3	TRBJ1-2	TRBD1	few	TGTGCCATCAGCAAAACAGGGGACGATGGCTACACCTTC	CAISKTGDDGYTF
TRBV15	TRBJ1-2	TRBD1	.	TGTGCCACCAGCAGCGGGACAGGGCTTATGTTTCATGGCTACACCTTC	CATSSGTGLMFHGYTF
TRBV19	TRBJ1-6	.	.	TGTGCCAGTAGTGACTCAGGGACTTCAGTCTCACCCCTCCACTTT	CASSDSGTSVSPLHF
TRBV19	TRBJ1-1	.	.	TGTGCCAGTAGTATAGATAGGGGGAACACTGAAGCTTTCTTT	CASSIDRGNTEAFF
TRBV28	TRBJ1-1	.	.	TGTGCCAGCAGTTTACAGACTGAAGCTTTCTTT	CASSLQTEAFF
TRBV11-2	TRBJ1-1	.	once	TGTGCCAGCAGCTTAGGAGCTCCGAACACTGAAGCTTTCTTT	CASSLGAPNTEAFF
TRBV5-1	TRBJ2-7	TRBD1	.	TGCGCCAGCAGCCCAAGACAGGGGGGCTACGAGCAGTACTTC	CASSPRQGGYEQYF
TRBV9	TRBJ2-1	TRBD2	.	TGTGCCAGCAGCGTAAGCGGGGGGGGTTACAATGAGCAGTTCTTC	CASSVSGGGYNEQFF
TRBV4-1	TRBJ2-3	TRBD2	.	TGCGCCAGCAGCCAAGAAGGATCTAGCGGGACGCACTATCCAGATACGCAGTATTTT	CASSQEGSSGTHYPDTQYF
TRBV2	TRBJ1-1	TRBD1	once	TGTGCCAGCAGAGGACAGGGCTCGAACACTGAAGCTTTCTTT	CASRGQGSNTEAFF
TRBV7-6	TRBJ2-2	.	few	TGTGCCAGCAGCTTACCCGTGGGGGGAGAGAGCACCGGGGAGCTGTTTTTT	CASSLPVGGESTGELFF
TRBV9	TRBJ1-1	.	.	TGTGCCAGCAGCGTAGACTCTCAGGGCCACACTGAAGCTTTCTTT	CASSVDSQGHTEAFF
TRBV4-1	TRBJ1-6	.	.	TGCGCCAGCAGACAATTTAGGGCAGGGAATAATTCACCCCTCCACTTT	CASRQFRAGNNSPLHF